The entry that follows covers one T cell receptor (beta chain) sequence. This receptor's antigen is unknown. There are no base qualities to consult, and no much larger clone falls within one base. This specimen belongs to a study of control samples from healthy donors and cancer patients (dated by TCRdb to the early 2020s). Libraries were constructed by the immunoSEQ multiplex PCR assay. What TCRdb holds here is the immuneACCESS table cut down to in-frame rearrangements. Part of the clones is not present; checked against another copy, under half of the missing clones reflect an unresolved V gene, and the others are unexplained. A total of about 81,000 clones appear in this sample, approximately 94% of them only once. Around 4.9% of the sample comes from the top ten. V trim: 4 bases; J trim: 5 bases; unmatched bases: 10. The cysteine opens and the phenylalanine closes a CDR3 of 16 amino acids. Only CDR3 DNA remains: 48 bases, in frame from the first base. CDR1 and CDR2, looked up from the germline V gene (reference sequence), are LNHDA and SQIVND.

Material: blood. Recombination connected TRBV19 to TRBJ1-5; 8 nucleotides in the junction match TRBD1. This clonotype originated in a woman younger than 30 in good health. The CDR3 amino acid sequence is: CASSRGTGNYHQPQHF. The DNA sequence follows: TGTGCCAGTAGTAGAGGGACAGGCAACTATCATCAGCCCCAGCATTTT.